The sequence of this T cell receptor beta chain was determined in a study of shared clonotypes between healthy human individuals. Donors comprised only Caucasian adults living in Nashville, Tennessee. Findings and caveats of the study: At large depth, rarefaction still showed sorted-subset sequencing to be incomplete.

The sample holds a few counts of this clone. Its target is unknown. Assay runs were performed at deep level. The repertoire was sequenced with immunoSEQ multiplex PCR; TCRdb's copy has only in-frame clones and lacks some. The data show under 1,100,000 clones, about 75% seen once. Sequences were obtained from memory CD4+ T cells sorted from blood. Documented subset: CD45RA-negative fraction. This TCR was sampled from a man between 18 and 29 years old in good health.

CDR3 bases: TGTGCCAGCATCGGGGGCACTGAAGCTTTCTTT. Translated: CASIGGTEAFF. The rearrangement uses TRBV6-1 and TRBJ1-1, with a possible D match to TRBD1 (5 bases). V was clipped by 7 bases and J by 4 bases, with 7 bases between them. Germline CDR1 is MNHNS and CDR2 is SASEGT. The CDR3 is 11 amino acids.